The clone carrying this TCR beta chain was observed at least ten times. Bulk TCR libraries were made with methods that had been previously described and with listed TCR primers. MiXCR, applied by TCRdb to the PCR reads, yields one record per CDR3 protein. In the table there are about 510,000 distinct CDR3 sequences, about 26% of which are singletons. The data are from a study of molecular identifiers for immune sequencing clone quantification. Study-wide context: Replicates involved a five-way split of RNA from around 18,000 or 91,000 naive CD8 cells, with sequencing of four.

The CDR3 contains 13 residues. The V segment lost 5 bases and the J segment 2 bases; nucleotides outside the gene matches: 2. Libraries of naive CD8 cells were prepared from approximately 20,000 to 1,000,000 sorted cells using 10%, 30% or 50% RNA. As CD8+CD4-CCR7+CD45RA+ cells, naive CD8 T cells were sorted. The rearrangement links TRBV12-3 or TRBV12-4 to TRBJ2-7; 8 nucleotides align to TRBD2. Material for sequencing was naive CD8+ T cells from blood, with Jurkat cell RNA spiked in. Sample subset: FACS-sorted CD8+CD4-CCR7+CD45RA+ naive T cells. The sequence was obtained from a human donor in good health. Some libraries in this study had Jurkat cell RNA spiked in. The CDR3 DNA follows: TGTGCCAGCAGTGGGGGACTAGCCTACGAGCAGTACTTC. It encodes CASSGGLAYEQYF.